One and the same sample provided the 29 T cell receptor beta chains below, sequenced in a study of blood T cell repertoires in COVID-19. Using immunoSEQ multiplex PCR, the repertoire was profiled, and TCRdb retains in-frame clones only, with some absent. The data contain 80,000 to 95,000 clones, over 75% of them singletons. Sequenced input: peripheral blood. All receptors come from a woman aged 70-85 years with acute or convalescent COVID-19.

This clone has a single count. The chain combines TRBV28 with TRBJ1-2; 11 bases map to TRBD1. The V gene's germline CDR1 is MDHEN and CDR2 SYDVKM. CDR3 size: 14 residues. V gave up 5 bases and J gave up 7 bases; unmatched junction bases: 6. The CDR3 coding sequence is TGTGCCAGCAGTCCCGGACAGGGGGCAGGTGGCTACACCTTC. It codes for CASSPGQGAGGYTF.

The chain employs TRBV20-1 and TRBJ1-4; a weak D match, TRBD1 (5 bases). V was trimmed by 6 bases and J by 4 bases, leaving 6 bases between them. CDR3 length equals 11 residues. Germline values: CDR1 DFQATT, CDR2 SNEGSKA (reference sequence). CDR3 sequence reads: CSAGDNEKLFF. For the CDR3, the DNA is TGCAGTGCAGGGGATAATGAAAAACTGTTTTTT.

This clone occurred once. CDR3 in DNA: TGTGCCAGCAGTTACGTCCCGGGACTAGCGGGAGGCTCCTACAATGAGCAGTTCTTC. It encodes CASSYVPGLAGGSYNEQFF. This rearrangement joins TRBV6-2 or TRBV6-3 to TRBJ2-1; 15 positions match TRBD2. V trimming: 2 bases; J trimming: 0 bases; junction bases outside the gene matches: 5. The CDR3 runs 19 residues. Per germline, CDR1 MNHEY and CDR2 SVGEGT.

The gene calls are TRBV24-1 and TRBJ1-5; 10 bases agree with TRBD1. The germline CDR1 and CDR2 sequences are KGHDR and SFDVKD. The ends lost 9 bases at V and 9 bases at J; junction bases unmatched: 7. This CDR3 has 13 residues. CDR3 sequence: CATSDRGFRPQHF. The CDR3 DNA reads as TGTGCCACCTCGGACAGGGGGTTCCGGCCCCAGCATTTT.

This clone was observed many times. The rearrangement links TRBV14 to TRBJ2-7; D gene ambiguous. Germline CDR1 and CDR2: SGHDN and FVKESK. The CDR3 covers 12 residues. V shed 3 bases and J shed 2 bases, with 5 bases lying between them. CDR3 DNA sequence: TGTGCCAGCAGCCATTGGCCCTACGAGCAGTACGTC. Protein: CASSHWPYEQYV.

This clone was counted between two and nine times. The chain joins TRBV2 to TRBJ1-1; 7 bases are a match to TRBD1. The V segment lost 7 bases and the J segment 4 bases; nucleotides outside the gene matches: 0. This CDR3 has 11 residues. In germline, CDR1 is SNHLY, CDR2 FYNNEI. The CDR3 DNA reads TGTGCCAGCACAGGGGGCACTGAAGCTTTCTTT. This translates into CASTGGTEAFF.

The chain recombines TRBV18 with TRBJ2-7; TRBD1 agrees at 10 bases. V was clipped by 6 bases and J by 5 bases; unmatched bases: 13. Germline-derived CDR1 and CDR2 are KGHSH and LQKENI. CDR3 length: 16 amino acids. The CDR3, as DNA: TGTGCCAGCTCCTCATCAAGGGACAGGGGCCCCCACGAGCAGTACGTC. It is translated as CASSSSRDRGPHEQYV.

The chain combines TRBV5-1 with TRBJ1-1, with a tentative D call TRBD1 (6 bases). This CDR3 is built from 17 residues. Per the germline V gene, CDR1 is SGHRS and CDR2 is YFSETQ. Trimming removed 0 bases from V and 0 bases from J, with 15 bases in between. In DNA form, the CDR3 reads TGCGCCAGCAGCTTGGTTTTCAGGGGCCATATGAACACTGAAGCTTTCTTT. Amino acid sequence: CASSLVFRGHMNTEAFF.

The V gene is TRBV1, the J gene TRBJ1-2; TRBD1 is taken as the D call from the table, unchecked against the DNA. TRBV1 is a pseudogene segment. The CDR3 spans 16 residues. CDR3 DNA: TGCACCAGCAGCCAAGATTACGGACAGGGGGCTCATGGCTACACCTTC. This sequence encodes CTSSQDYGQGAHGYTF.

The V gene is TRBV7-9, the J gene TRBJ1-1; D perhaps matches TRBD1 (6 bases). The CDR3 loop spans 14 amino acids. Trimming stripped 1 base from V and 1 base from J, with 7 bases between. CDR1 and CDR2 (germline): SEHNR, FQNEAQ (reference sequence). CDR3 in amino acids: CASSLEGGNTEAFF. DNA for the CDR3: TGTGCCAGCAGCTTAGAAGGGGGGAACACTGAAGCTTTCTTT.

The chain couples TRBV6-6 to TRBJ1-1; unclear D gene. CDR3 length: 17 residues. The germline V and J ends were trimmed by 5 bases and 3 bases, with 22 bases remaining between them. Germline V lookup: CDR1 MNHNY, CDR2 SVGAGI (reference sequence). For the CDR3, the DNA is TGTGCCAGCAGTCTGTCGGGATCTGACATTCGGTACACTGAAGCTTTCTTT. Its translation: CASSLSGSDIRYTEAFF.

The rearrangement links TRBV6-6 to TRBJ2-5, with TRBD2 identical over 9 bases. The trim removed 5 bases at V and 1 base at J, leaving 8 bases unmatched. Germline V gene sequence: CDR1 MNHNY, CDR2 SVGAGI (reference sequence). This CDR3 is built from 16 residues. The CDR3 sequence is CASSKSGGRSQETQYF. For the CDR3, the DNA is TGTGCCAGCAGTAAGAGCGGGGGGCGTTCCCAAGAGACCCAGTACTTC.

The chain couples TRBV18 to TRBJ2-5; 7 bases map to TRBD1. Germline CDR1 is KGHSH and CDR2 is LQKENI. The length of the CDR3 is 15 residues. Trimming removed 3 bases from V and 2 bases from J; junction bases left unmatched: 6. As DNA, the CDR3 is TGTGCCAGCTCACCTTTAGGGACAGATCAAGAGACCCAGTACTTC. It is translated as CASSPLGTDQETQYF.

V gene TRBV5-1 combines with J gene TRBJ1-6, with D tentatively TRBD1 (5 bases). Germline V CDR1 and CDR2: SGHRS, YFSETQ. The CDR3 is 16 amino acids. Trimming took 0 bases from V and 8 from J, leaving 15 bases between them. CDR3 sequence: CASSLEGRGGYSPLHF. The CDR3, as DNA: TGCGCCAGCAGCTTGGAGGGGCGGGGAGGGTATTCACCCCTCCACTTT.

This sequence joins TRBV28 and TRBJ2-1, with 11 bases matching TRBD2. CDR3 size: 16 residues. The germline CDR1 and CDR2 sequences are MDHEN and SYDVKM. Trimming removed 6 bases from V and 7 bases from J; junction bases left unmatched: 11. DNA of the CDR3: TGTGCCAGCAGCCCTATAGCGGGGGGGGCTTCAAATGAGCAGTTCTTC. Translation: CASSPIAGGASNEQFF.

The V and J genes are TRBV27 and TRBJ1-5, with D possibly being TRBD1 (6 bases). CDR1 and CDR2 from the germline V gene are MNHEY and SMNVEV (reference sequence). CDR3 length equals 16 residues. Trimming took 4 bases from V and 4 from J, leaving 17 bases between them. CDR3 DNA: TGTGCCAGCAGTTCCACTTACAGGGATATGAATCAGCCCCAGCATTTT. Its translation is CASSSTYRDMNQPQHF.

V is TRBV7-2 and J is TRBJ2-4; 7 positions match TRBD2. The CDR3 length is 14 residues. Germline CDR1 and CDR2: SGHTA and FQGNSA. Trimming at V came to 3 bases and at J to 8 bases, leaving 7 bases not matched to a gene. This CDR3 is CASSLKAGRDIQYF. The CDR3 DNA reads TGTGCCAGCAGCTTGAAAGCGGGAAGGGACATTCAGTACTTC.

The chain has TRBV5-1 and TRBJ1-3; D is unresolved. The CDR3 is 16 residues long. The germline gives CDR1 SGHRS, CDR2 YFSETQ. V dropped 5 bases and J dropped 4 bases, with 19 bases sitting between them. CDR3 sequence reads: CASRPVGESHGNTIYF. The DNA of the CDR3 is TGCGCCAGCAGACCGGTCGGGGAGTCGCACGGAAACACCATATATTTT.

The chain combines TRBV19 with TRBJ2-1, with 8 bases identical to TRBD2. The CDR3 is 15 residues long. CDR1 LNHDA and CDR2 SQIVND come from the germline V gene (reference sequence). J was trimmed by 1 base and V by 2 bases; bases with no gene match: 1. The CDR3 sequence is CASSIRGGSYNEQFF. CDR3 in DNA: TGTGCCAGTAGTATACGCGGGGGGTCCTACAATGAGCAGTTCTTC. Supplemented by reference TRBV19 and TRBJ2-1, the full variable domain reads DGGITQSPKYLFRKEGQNVTLSCEQNLNHDAMYWYRQDPGQGLRLIYYSQIVNDFQKGDIAEGYSVSREKKESFPLTVTSAQKNPTAFYLCASSIRGGSYNEQFFGPGTRLTVL.

V is TRBV30 and J is TRBJ1-3, with D possibly TRBD1 on 5 matching bases. CDR1 is GTSNPN and CDR2 is SVGIG in the germline V gene (reference sequence). Trimming stripped 1 base from V and 0 bases from J, with 10 bases between. CDR3 length equals 15 residues. CDR3 loop: CAWSGIRASGNTIYF. Written as DNA, the CDR3 is TGTGCCTGGAGTGGCATCAGGGCCTCTGGAAACACCATATATTTT.

This chain uses TRBV5-4 with TRBJ1-5; D possibly corresponds to TRBD1 (6 bases). The germline V and J ends were trimmed by 2 bases and 3 bases, with 15 bases remaining between them. CDR1 is SGHNT, CDR2 YYREEE, per germline (reference sequence). The CDR3 totals 16 residues. The CDR3 DNA reads as TGTGCCAGCAGCTTTGGGGGGGCGAGCCCCAATCAGCCCCAGCATTTT. It yields the protein CASSFGGASPNQPQHF.

This CDR3 reads CASSPPAGGNSPLHF. In DNA form, the CDR3 reads TGTGCCAGCAGTCCCCCGGCAGGGGGAAATTCACCCCTCCACTTT. The V gene is TRBV28, the J gene TRBJ1-6, with 7 bases matching TRBD1. The V and J ends lost 5 bases and 7 bases, in that order; junction bases with no gene match: 8. CDR1 is MDHEN, CDR2 SYDVKM, per germline. The CDR3 is made up of 15 amino acids.

This chain connects TRBV27 to TRBJ1-5; TRBD1 might be the D (6 bases). This CDR3 has 15 amino acids. Germline CDR1 MNHEY, CDR2 SMNVEV (reference sequence). V was shortened by 5 bases and J by 0 bases, with 11 bases between the two germline ends. CDR3 amino acids: CASSRTAYSNQPQHF. The DNA for the CDR3 is TGTGCCAGCAGTCGGACAGCGTATAGCAATCAGCCCCAGCATTTT.

The chain links TRBV6-2 or TRBV6-3 to TRBJ1-1; D is unclear. The CDR3 runs 13 residues. Trimming took 2 bases from V and 8 from J, leaving 12 bases between them. The V gene's germline CDR1 is MNHEY and CDR2 SVGEGT. CDR3 in amino acids: CASSYRAGGEAFF. The CDR3 DNA is TGTGCCAGCAGTTACCGGGCAGGAGGCGAAGCTTTCTTT.

The rearrangement joins TRBV12-3 or TRBV12-4 to TRBJ2-2; D perhaps matches TRBD1 (5 bases). The CDR3 sequence is 12 residues long. V dropped 6 bases and J dropped 5 bases, with 7 bases sitting between them. CDR3 sequence (DNA): TGTGCCAGCAGCCGACAGACCGGGGAGCTGTTTTTT. Encoded protein: CASSRQTGELFF.

V is TRBV3-1 (or the pseudogene TRBV3-2) and J is TRBJ2-2, with D possibly matching TRBD1 (5 bases). CDR3 length: 16 residues. Germline V lookup: CDR1 LGHDT, CDR2 YNNKEL (reference sequence). Deletions cut 0 bases from V and 4 bases from J, with 12 bases between. The CDR3 bases are TGTGCCAGCAGCCAAGAAACAGGAGAACTCACCGGGGAGCTGTTTTTT. Residues: CASSQETGELTGELFF.

This chain connects TRBV9 to TRBJ2-1; 9 bases match TRBD2. J was trimmed by 10 bases and V by 4 bases; bases with no gene match: 6. The CDR3 spans 13 residues. Germline V CDR1 and CDR2: SGDLS, YYNGEE. The CDR3 loop reads CASSSDLAGEQFF. The CDR3 coding sequence is TGTGCCAGCAGCTCAGACCTAGCGGGGGAGCAGTTCTTC.

The chain uses TRBV30 and TRBJ1-1; 8 bases map to TRBD1. With V trimmed by 5 bases and J by 5 bases, 10 bases remained unmatched. The CDR3 totals 14 residues. CDR1 and CDR2 from the germline V gene are GTSNPN and SVGIG (reference sequence). Written as DNA, the CDR3 is TGTGCCTGGTTCAGGCAGGGGGCCGAGACTGAAGCTTTCTTT. This codes for CAWFRQGAETEAFF.

A single count supports this clone. V and J are TRBV4-1 and TRBJ2-1, with D perhaps matching TRBD1 (5 bases). The CDR3 loop spans 14 amino acids. The V gene lost 5 bases and the J gene lost 0 bases, with 8 bases spanning the gap. Germline V gives CDR1 MGHRA, CDR2 YSYEKL. The CDR3 DNA reads as TGCGCCAGCAGCACAGGCCTCTCCTACAATGAGCAGTTCTTC. This encodes CASSTGLSYNEQFF.